The 30 T cell receptor beta chains given below trace back to one sample, sequenced in a study of T cells in Graves' hyperthyroidism and ophthalmopathy. Authors of the study amplified TCR beta CDR3 regions from RNA transcripts. The study used the HTBI primer set for a first-round RT-PCR of the TCR CDR3. TCRdb reprocessed the multiplex PCR reads via MiXCR and lists one record per CDR3 protein. Here the sample spans hundreds of thousands of distinct CDR3 sequences, 15% to 20% being singletons. The source material was blood. The receptors originated from a woman aged 18-30 years with Graves' ophthalmopathy.

This clonotype has at least ten counts. The CDR3 DNA is TGTGCCAGCAGCATTGACCGGGGTCGAGAAGCTTTCTTT. Protein product: CASSIDRGREAFF. The chain links TRBV6-1 to TRBJ1-1; no reliable D call. Per germline, CDR1 MNHNS and CDR2 SASEGT. CDR3 length: 13 residues. The V end was cut by 6 bases, the J end by 8 bases, with 16 bases between.

This clonotype was counted many times. The chain employs TRBV30 and TRBJ2-7; TRBD1 aligns across 10 bases. Unmatched junction bases numbered 18, after V lost 5 bases and J lost 5 bases. Germline CDR1 reads GTSNPN; CDR2 reads SVGIG (reference sequence). This CDR3 has 17 residues. The CDR3 loop is CAWRHKTGGFNGDEQYF. The CDR3 region has the DNA TGTGCCTGGCGTCACAAGACAGGGGGCTTTAACGGGGACGAGCAGTACTTC.

With respect to this clonotype: The junction and the germline gene differ at one end; a read error may be behind it. The chain uses TRBV6-1 and TRBJ2-3, with 10 nucleotides matching TRBD1. CDR1 is MNHNS and CDR2 is SASEGT in the germline V gene. CDR3 size: 15 residues. The CDR3 sequence: CAGSEGTGGTDTQYF. The CDR3 region has the DNA TGTGCCGGCAGTGAAGGGACAGGGGGCACAGATACGCAGTATTTT.

The sample holds many counts of this clonotype. The rearrangement joins TRBV27 to TRBJ2-3; 10 nucleotides match TRBD1. The CDR3 runs to 16 residues. Germline V CDR1 and CDR2: MNHEY, SMNVEV (reference sequence). V shed 3 bases and J 2 bases; nucleotides not matched to a gene: 5. CDR3 in amino acids: CASSFMTGGPTDTQYF. CDR3 nucleotides: TGTGCCAGCAGTTTTATGACAGGGGGCCCCACAGATACGCAGTATTTT.

This clonotype was counted at least ten times. The CDR3 sequence is CASSLVQTNYGYTF. The CDR3, as DNA: TGTGCCAGCAGTTTAGTACAGACTAACTATGGCTACACCTTC. The chain links TRBV28 to TRBJ1-2; D unresolved. The CDR3 loop spans 14 amino acids. In germline, CDR1 is MDHEN, CDR2 SYDVKM. V dropped 2 bases and J dropped 0 bases, with 7 bases sitting between them.

This clonotype was observed many times. The chain couples TRBV20-1 to TRBJ2-3; 8 nucleotides agree with TRBD2. Germline assignment: CDR1 DFQATT and CDR2 SNEGSKA (reference sequence). V gave up 2 bases and J gave up 4 bases; unmatched junction bases: 8. This CDR3 contains 15 residues. CDR3 in DNA: TGCAGTGCTAGACCCGGGACTAGACGTTCAGATACGCAGTATTTT. It encodes CSARPGTRRSDTQYF.

Ten or more counts support this clonotype. The J gene is TRBJ2-7, the V gene TRBV7-2, with TRBD1 identical over 9 bases. The CDR3 has 15 residues. In germline, CDR1 is SGHTA, CDR2 FQGNSA. The V segment lost 5 bases and the J segment 2 bases; nucleotides outside the gene matches: 7. The CDR3 here is CASSKTRQGAYEQYF. The CDR3 region has the DNA TGTGCCAGCAGCAAGACGAGACAGGGGGCCTACGAGCAGTACTTC.

Only a few counts were recorded for this clonotype. The chain combines TRBV9 with TRBJ1-4, with D possibly being TRBD1 (5 bases). Germline CDR1 is SGDLS and CDR2 is YYNGEE. The CDR3 is made up of 15 amino acids. Trimming shortened V by 2 bases and J by 2 bases, and 10 bases separated the two germline ends. The CDR3 spells CASSVRTQTNEKLFF. The DNA of the CDR3 is TGTGCCAGCAGCGTTCGGACACAGACTAATGAAAAACTGTTTTTT.

This clonotype was observed many times. The genes are TRBV7-3 and TRBJ2-3, with 11 bases fitting TRBD2. The trim removed 5 bases at V and 5 bases at J, leaving 6 bases unmatched. The CDR3 runs 15 residues. Germline V gene sequence: CDR1 SGHTA, CDR2 FQGTGA. CDR3 loop: CASSAMGTSGDTQYF. The CDR3, as DNA: TGTGCCAGCAGCGCCATGGGGACTAGCGGAGATACGCAGTATTTT.

This clonotype has at least ten counts. The chain employs TRBV3-1 and TRBJ2-7; no definite D call. Germline values: CDR1 LGHDT, CDR2 YNNKEL (reference sequence). V gave up 1 base and J gave up 6 bases, with 10 bases separating them. The CDR3 contains 13 residues. The CDR3 DNA follows: TGTGCCAGCAGCCAAGCCTGGTTTCCCGAGCAGTACTTC. It yields the protein CASSQAWFPEQYF.

In this sample, this clonotype turned up many times. The chain carries TRBV20-1 and TRBJ1-1, with D possibly TRBD1 on 6 matching bases. V lost 0 bases to trimming and J lost 8 bases, with 10 bases between them. The CDR3 is 12 amino acids. Germline values: CDR1 DFQATT, CDR2 SNEGSKA (reference sequence). The CDR3 region is CSARDLTGEAFF. The DNA of the CDR3 is TGCAGTGCTAGAGACCTGACAGGAGAAGCTTTCTTT.

The CDR3, as DNA: TGTGCCACAGGACCGGAGAGAAGCACTGAAGCTTTCTTT. Protein product: CATGPERSTEAFF. The J gene is TRBJ1-1, the V gene TRBV2; no definite D call. The CDR3 runs to 13 residues. Germline V lookup: CDR1 SNHLY, CDR2 FYNNEI. Trimming pared 10 bases from V and 4 bases from J, leaving 16 bases between.

V and J are TRBV20-1 and TRBJ2-5; TRBD2 is a possible D gene (7 bases). This CDR3 spans 12 amino acids. Germline CDR1 reads DFQATT; CDR2 reads SNEGSKA (reference sequence). V dropped 5 bases and J dropped 7 bases, with 14 bases sitting between them. CDR3 in amino acids: CSAPRGGGTQYF. The CDR3, as DNA: TGCAGTGCTCCTAGGGGGGGCGGGACCCAGTACTTC.

This clonotype occurred a few times. Given a much more abundant clone one base away, this may be a read error. The chain links TRBV9 to TRBJ2-7; D is uncertain. The CDR3 is made up of 13 amino acids. Trimming took 0 bases from V and 2 from J, leaving 6 bases between them. Germline V gives CDR1 SGDLS, CDR2 YYNGEE. The CDR3 protein is CASSVEDTYEQYF. The CDR3 DNA reads TGTGCCAGCAGCGTAGAAGATACCTACGAGCAGTACTTC.

This clonotype was found many times. V gene TRBV20-1 combines with J gene TRBJ1-1, with 7 bases lining up with TRBD1. From germline, CDR1 is DFQATT and CDR2 SNEGSKA (reference sequence). The CDR3 covers 14 residues. The ends lost 6 bases at V and 0 bases at J; junction bases unmatched: 7. The CDR3 here is CSASNTGVNTEAFF. The CDR3 bases are TGCAGTGCCTCAAACACAGGGGTGAACACTGAAGCTTTCTTT.

This clonotype has at least ten counts. The genes are TRBV6-1 and TRBJ2-5, with D possibly TRBD2 on 5 matching bases. V was cut by 7 bases and J by 5 bases, with 14 bases left in between. The CDR3 is made up of 13 amino acids. CDR1 and CDR2 from the germline V gene are MNHNS and SASEGT. CDR3 in DNA: TGTGCCAGCATAGAGGGTGCCGGCGAGACCCAGTACTTC. It codes for CASIEGAGETQYF.

V is TRBV6-1 and J is TRBJ1-2; TRBD1 matches 11 bases. V shed 4 bases and J 1 base; nucleotides not matched to a gene: 2. The germline V gene has CDR1 MNHNS and CDR2 SASEGT. The CDR3 runs 15 residues. CDR3 sequence reads: CASSGDRGINYGYTF. CDR3 DNA sequence: TGTGCCAGCAGTGGGGACAGGGGGATTAACTATGGCTACACCTTC.

The table lists this clonotype with many counts. The J gene is TRBJ2-3, the V gene TRBV7-2; perhaps TRBD1 as D (5 bases). V lost 2 bases and J lost 5, with 14 bases in between. The CDR3 loop spans 15 amino acids. Germline V gene sequence: CDR1 SGHTA, CDR2 FQGNSA. In DNA form, the CDR3 reads TGTGCCAGCAGCTTAAAGGCAGGGTGGCAAGATACGCAGTATTTT. This encodes CASSLKAGWQDTQYF.

This clonotype was seen at least ten times. The chain has TRBV29-1 and TRBJ1-1; perhaps TRBD1 as D (6 bases). This CDR3 has 14 residues. CDR1 SQVTM and CDR2 ANQGSEA come from the germline V gene. Trimming cost V 3 bases and J 1 base, with 12 bases left between them. CDR3 region: CSVEVTGKNTEAFF. In DNA, the CDR3 is TGCAGCGTTGAGGTAACAGGGAAGAACACTGAAGCTTTCTTT.

There are many counts of this clonotype. The J gene is TRBJ2-7, the V gene TRBV5-1, with D unresolved. Deletions cut 1 base from V and 2 bases from J, with 10 bases between. This CDR3 is 14 amino acids long. From germline, CDR1 is SGHRS and CDR2 YFSETQ. CDR3 DNA: TGCGCCAGCAGCTTGTGGTACGGAACCTACGAGCAGTACTTC. Its protein is CASSLWYGTYEQYF. The entire variable domain, with the rest obtained from reference TRBV5-1 and TRBJ2-7, is as follows: KAGVTQTPRYLIKTRGQQVTLSCSPISGHRSVSWYQQTPGQGLQFLFEYFSETQRNKGNFPGRFSGRQFSNSRSEMNVSTLELGDSALYLCASSLWYGTYEQYFGPGTRLTVT.

This clonotype was picked up one time. V and J are TRBV7-3 and TRBJ2-5; D gene unclear. V was shortened by 11 bases and J by 4 bases, with 14 bases between the two germline ends. The germline gives CDR1 SGHTA, CDR2 FQGTGA. The length of the CDR3 is 12 residues. As DNA, the CDR3 is TGTGCCTGGAGTGCTGGCGGAGAGACCCAGTACTTC. This sequence encodes CAWSAGGETQYF.

At least ten counts were recorded for this clonotype. The chain uses TRBV20-1 and TRBJ1-2; D is undetermined. Trimming removed 6 bases from V and 0 bases from J, with 14 bases in between. From germline, CDR1 is DFQATT and CDR2 SNEGSKA (reference sequence). This CDR3 spans 14 amino acids. In DNA, the CDR3 is TGCAGTGCCCCTCGAAGTGGAGCTAACTATGGCTACACCTTC. Amino acid sequence: CSAPRSGANYGYTF.

This clonotype was recorded at least ten times. The chain links TRBV6-2 or TRBV6-3 to TRBJ2-2, with D hard to call. CDR1 is MNHEY and CDR2 is SVGEGT in the germline V gene. V dropped 0 bases and J dropped 4 bases, with 9 bases sitting between them. This CDR3 comprises 15 residues. CDR3 DNA sequence: TGTGCCAGCAGTTACTCGCCAGAGGTCACCGGGGAGCTGTTTTTT. It specifies CASSYSPEVTGELFF.

This clonotype has at least ten counts. Here the CDR3 reads CASSLGYGDQPQHF. For the CDR3, the DNA is TGTGCCAGCAGTCTCGGTTATGGGGATCAGCCCCAGCATTTT. The chain couples TRBV7-2 to TRBJ1-5; D is unclear. CDR3 length equals 14 residues. CDR1 is SGHTA and CDR2 is FQGNSA in the germline V gene. V was clipped by 6 bases and J by 5 bases, with 14 bases between them.

This clonotype occurred many times. V usage is TRBV14 and J usage is TRBJ1-1, with D unclear. The germline V gene has CDR1 SGHDN and CDR2 FVKESK. The ends were cut back, 3 bases at V and 2 bases at J, with 13 bases in the middle. This CDR3 contains 15 residues. The CDR3 region is CASSHFRTLNTEAFF. CDR3 coding DNA: TGTGCCAGCAGCCACTTCCGGACTCTTAACACTGAAGCTTTCTTT.

This clonotype was seen many times. The rearrangement uses TRBV30 and TRBJ2-5; tentative D call: TRBD1 (5 bases). This CDR3 region has 16 residues. Trimming shortened V by 5 bases and J by 5 bases, and 24 bases separated the two germline ends. Germline V gives CDR1 GTSNPN, CDR2 SVGIG (reference sequence). CDR3 sequence reads: CAWQSQQGRGRETQYF. The DNA for the CDR3 is TGTGCCTGGCAGTCGCAGCAGGGTAGGGGCAGGGAGACCCAGTACTTC.

This clonotype was observed at least ten times. The chain is built from TRBV28 and TRBJ2-7, with D uncertain. Germline CDR1 is MDHEN and CDR2 is SYDVKM. The V gene lost 3 bases and the J gene lost 3 bases, with 12 bases spanning the gap. This CDR3 is 14 amino acids long. The CDR3 coding sequence is TGTGCCAGCAGTTTTGGTCAGGTTTACTACGAGCAGTACTTC. Its translation is CASSFGQVYYEQYF.

This clonotype was observed many times. The chain combines TRBV15 with TRBJ2-3; 8 bases are a match to TRBD2. The J segment lost 6 bases and the V segment lost 1 base, leaving 6 bases of the junction unmatched. The CDR3 is 15 amino acids. The germline gives CDR1 LNHNV, CDR2 YYDKDF (reference sequence). The CDR3 DNA reads as TGTGCCACCAGCAGAGCGGGGGGGCCGGTGGATACGCAGTATTTT. Translated, it gives CATSRAGGPVDTQYF.

At least ten counts were recorded for this clonotype. This chain uses TRBV25-1 with TRBJ1-6, with 7 bases fitting TRBD1. With 9 bases clipped from V and 8 bases from J, the junction kept 7 bases outside the gene matches. Germline CDR1 is MGHDK and CDR2 is SYGVNS. This CDR3 is 13 amino acids long. The DNA for the CDR3 is TGTGCCAGTAGAGACAGGGACGATTCACCCCTCCACTTT. This gives the protein CASRDRDDSPLHF.

The chain is built from TRBV28 and TRBJ2-1, with a tentative D call TRBD2 (5 bases). The germline gives CDR1 MDHEN, CDR2 SYDVKM. Trimming removed 6 bases at V and 4 bases at J, with 16 bases between. The CDR3 is made up of 15 amino acids. The CDR3 coding sequence is TGTGCCAGCAGCCCTCGGGGAAGTAGGTACAATGAGCAGTTCTTC. It encodes CASSPRGSRYNEQFF.